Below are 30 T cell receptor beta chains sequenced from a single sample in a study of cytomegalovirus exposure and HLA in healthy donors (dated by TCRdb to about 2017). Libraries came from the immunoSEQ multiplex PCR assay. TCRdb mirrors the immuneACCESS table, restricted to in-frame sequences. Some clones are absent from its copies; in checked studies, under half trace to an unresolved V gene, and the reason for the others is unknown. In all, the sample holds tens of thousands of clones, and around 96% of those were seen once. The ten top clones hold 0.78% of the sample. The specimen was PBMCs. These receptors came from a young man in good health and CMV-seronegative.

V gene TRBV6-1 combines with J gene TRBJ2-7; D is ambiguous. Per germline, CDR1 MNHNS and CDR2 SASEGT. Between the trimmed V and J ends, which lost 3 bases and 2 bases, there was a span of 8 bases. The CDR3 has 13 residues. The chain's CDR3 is CASSETFAYEQYF. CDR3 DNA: TGTGCCAGCAGTGAGACATTTGCCTACGAGCAGTACTTC.

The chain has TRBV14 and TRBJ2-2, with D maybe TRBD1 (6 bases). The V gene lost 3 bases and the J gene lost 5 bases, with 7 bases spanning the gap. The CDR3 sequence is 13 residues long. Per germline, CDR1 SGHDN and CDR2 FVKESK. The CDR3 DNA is TGTGCCAGCAGCCAGAGGGGGACCGGGGAGCTGTTTTTT. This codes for CASSQRGTGELFF. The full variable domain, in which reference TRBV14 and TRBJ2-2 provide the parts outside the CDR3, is EAGVTQFPSHSVIEKGQTVTLRCDPISGHDNLYWYRRVMGKEIKFLLHFVKESKQDESGMPNNRFLAERTGGTYSTLKVQPAELEDSGVYFCASSQRGTGELFFGEGSRLTVL.

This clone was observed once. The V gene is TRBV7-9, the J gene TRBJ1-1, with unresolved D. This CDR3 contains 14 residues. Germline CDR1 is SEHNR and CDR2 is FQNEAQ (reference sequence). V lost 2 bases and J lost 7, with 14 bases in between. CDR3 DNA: TGTGCCAGCAGCTTATCGGGAGTTCGGGTTGAAGCTTTCTTT. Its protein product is CASSLSGVRVEAFF.

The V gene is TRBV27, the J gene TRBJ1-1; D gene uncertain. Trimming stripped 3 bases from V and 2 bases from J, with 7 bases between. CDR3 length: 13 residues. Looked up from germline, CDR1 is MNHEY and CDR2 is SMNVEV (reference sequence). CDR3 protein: CASSFGLNTEAFF. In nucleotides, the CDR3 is TGTGCCAGCAGTTTCGGGTTAAACACTGAAGCTTTCTTT.

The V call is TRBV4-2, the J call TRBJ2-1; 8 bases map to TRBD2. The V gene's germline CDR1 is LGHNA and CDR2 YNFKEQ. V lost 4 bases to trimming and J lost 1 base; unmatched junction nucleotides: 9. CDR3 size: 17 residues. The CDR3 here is CASSPNRGGGSYNEQFF. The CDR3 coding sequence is TGTGCCAGCAGCCCAAACCGCGGCGGGGGGTCCTACAATGAGCAGTTCTTC.

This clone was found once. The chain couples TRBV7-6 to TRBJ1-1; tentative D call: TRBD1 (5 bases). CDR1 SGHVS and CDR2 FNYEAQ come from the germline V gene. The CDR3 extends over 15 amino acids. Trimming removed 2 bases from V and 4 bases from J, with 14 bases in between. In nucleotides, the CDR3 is TGTGCCAGCAGCTTACCCGGAGCGGGGCGCACTGAAGCTTTCTTT. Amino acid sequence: CASSLPGAGRTEAFF. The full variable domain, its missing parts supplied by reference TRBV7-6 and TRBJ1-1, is GAGVSQSPRYKVTKRGQDVALRCDPISGHVSLYWYRQALGQGPEFLTYFNYEAQQDKSGLPNDRFSAERPEGSISTLTIQRTEQRDSAMYRCASSLPGAGRTEAFFGQGTRLTVV.

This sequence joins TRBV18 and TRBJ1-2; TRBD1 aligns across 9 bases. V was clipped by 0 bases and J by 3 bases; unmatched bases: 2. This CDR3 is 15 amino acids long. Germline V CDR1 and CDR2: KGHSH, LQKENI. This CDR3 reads CASSPPGQGHYGYTF. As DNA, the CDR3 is TGTGCCAGCTCACCACCGGGACAGGGTCACTATGGCTACACCTTC.

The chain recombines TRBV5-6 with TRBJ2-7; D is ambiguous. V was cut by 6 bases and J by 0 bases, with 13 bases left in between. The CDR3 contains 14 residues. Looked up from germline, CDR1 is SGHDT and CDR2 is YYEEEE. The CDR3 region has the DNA TGTGCCAGCATCCAACGGGTAGGCTCCTACGAGCAGTACGTC. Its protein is CASIQRVGSYEQYV.

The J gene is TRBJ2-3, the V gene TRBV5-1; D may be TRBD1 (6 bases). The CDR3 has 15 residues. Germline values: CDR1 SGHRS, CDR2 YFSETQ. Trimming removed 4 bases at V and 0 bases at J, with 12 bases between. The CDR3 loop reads CASSTRDISTDTQYF. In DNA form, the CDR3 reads TGCGCCAGCAGCACAAGGGACATTAGCACAGATACGCAGTATTTT.

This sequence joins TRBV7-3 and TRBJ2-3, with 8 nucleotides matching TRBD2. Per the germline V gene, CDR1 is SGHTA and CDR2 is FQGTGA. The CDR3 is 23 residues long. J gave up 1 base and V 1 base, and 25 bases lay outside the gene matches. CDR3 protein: CASSLRGPLREGQIGPRTDTQYF. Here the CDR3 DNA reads TGTGCCAGCAGCTTAAGAGGCCCCCTCCGGGAGGGCCAAATTGGTCCCCGCACAGATACGCAGTATTTT.

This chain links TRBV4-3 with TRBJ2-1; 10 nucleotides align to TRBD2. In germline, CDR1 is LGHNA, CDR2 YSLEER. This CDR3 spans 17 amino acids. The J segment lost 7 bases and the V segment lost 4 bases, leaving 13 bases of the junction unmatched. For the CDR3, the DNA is TGCGCCAGCAGCCGGAGTAGGCGCCTAGCGGGGGAGAATGAGCAGTTCTTC. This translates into CASSRSRRLAGENEQFF.

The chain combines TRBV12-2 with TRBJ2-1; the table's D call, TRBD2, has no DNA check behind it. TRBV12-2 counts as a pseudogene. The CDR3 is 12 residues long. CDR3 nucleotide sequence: TGTAGGCCTAGCGGGATGTCAAATGAGCAGTTCTTC. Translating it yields CRPSGMSNEQFF.

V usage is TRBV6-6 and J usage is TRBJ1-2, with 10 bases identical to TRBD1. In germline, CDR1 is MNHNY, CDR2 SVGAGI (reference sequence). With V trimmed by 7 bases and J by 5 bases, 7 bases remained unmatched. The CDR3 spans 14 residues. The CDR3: CASTPPGQGYGYTF. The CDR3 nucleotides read TGTGCCAGCACGCCACCGGGACAGGGGTATGGCTACACCTTC.

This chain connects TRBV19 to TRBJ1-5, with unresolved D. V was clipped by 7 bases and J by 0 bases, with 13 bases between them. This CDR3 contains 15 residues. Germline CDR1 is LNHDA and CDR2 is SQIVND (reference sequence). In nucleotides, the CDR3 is TGTGCCAGTATCGTTAGTTATTATAGCAATCAGCCCCAGCATTTT. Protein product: CASIVSYYSNQPQHF.

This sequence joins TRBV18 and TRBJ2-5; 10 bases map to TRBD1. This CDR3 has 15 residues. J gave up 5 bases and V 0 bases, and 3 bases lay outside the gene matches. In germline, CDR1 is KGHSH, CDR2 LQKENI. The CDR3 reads CASSPPGQGLETQYF. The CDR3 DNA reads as TGTGCCAGCTCACCACCGGGACAGGGGTTGGAGACCCAGTACTTC. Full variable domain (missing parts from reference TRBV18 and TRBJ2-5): NAGVMQNPRHLVRRRGQEARLRCSPMKGHSHVYWYRQLPEEGLKFMVYLQKENIIDESGMPKERFSAEFPKEGPSILRIQQVVRGDSAAYFCASSPPGQGLETQYFGPGTRLLVL.

DNA of the CDR3: TGTGCCAGCTCACCACCGCCGGACAAGAACACCGGGGAGCTGTTTTTT. This sequence encodes CASSPPPDKNTGELFF. The genes are TRBV18 and TRBJ2-2, with D perhaps matching TRBD1 (5 bases). The length of the CDR3 is 16 residues. The ends were cut back, 0 bases at V and 1 base at J, with 9 bases in the middle. Germline lookup yields CDR1 KGHSH and CDR2 LQKENI. Using reference TRBV18 and TRBJ2-2 for the parts outside the CDR3, the full variable domain is NAGVMQNPRHLVRRRGQEARLRCSPMKGHSHVYWYRQLPEEGLKFMVYLQKENIIDESGMPKERFSAEFPKEGPSILRIQQVVRGDSAAYFCASSPPPDKNTGELFFGEGSRLTVL.

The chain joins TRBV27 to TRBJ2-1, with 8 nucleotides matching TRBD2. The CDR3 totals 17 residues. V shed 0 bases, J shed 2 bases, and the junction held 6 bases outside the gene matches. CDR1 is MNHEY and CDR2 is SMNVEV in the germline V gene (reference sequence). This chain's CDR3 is CASSLSITSGPYNEQFF. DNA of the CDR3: TGTGCCAGCAGTTTATCTATTACTAGCGGTCCCTACAATGAGCAGTTCTTC.

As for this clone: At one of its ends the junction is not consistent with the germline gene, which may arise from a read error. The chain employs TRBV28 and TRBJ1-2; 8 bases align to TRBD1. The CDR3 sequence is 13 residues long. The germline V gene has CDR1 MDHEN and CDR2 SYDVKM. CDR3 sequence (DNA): TGTGCCAGCAGTTTAATCCGTTATCGGACAGGGAGCTTC. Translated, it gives CASSLIRYRTGSF.

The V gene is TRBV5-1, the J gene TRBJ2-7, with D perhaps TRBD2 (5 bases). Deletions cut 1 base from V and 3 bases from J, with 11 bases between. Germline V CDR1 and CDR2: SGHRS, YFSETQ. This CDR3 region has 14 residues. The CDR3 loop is CASSLSRGVYEQYF. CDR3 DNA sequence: TGCGCCAGCAGCTTGTCCCGGGGAGTCTACGAGCAGTACTTC.

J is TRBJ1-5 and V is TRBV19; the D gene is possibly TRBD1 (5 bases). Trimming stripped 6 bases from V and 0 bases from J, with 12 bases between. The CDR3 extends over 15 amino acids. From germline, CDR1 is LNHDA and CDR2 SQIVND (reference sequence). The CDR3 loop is CASRRDPNSNQPQHF. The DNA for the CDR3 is TGTGCCAGTAGGCGGGACCCCAATAGCAATCAGCCCCAGCATTTT.

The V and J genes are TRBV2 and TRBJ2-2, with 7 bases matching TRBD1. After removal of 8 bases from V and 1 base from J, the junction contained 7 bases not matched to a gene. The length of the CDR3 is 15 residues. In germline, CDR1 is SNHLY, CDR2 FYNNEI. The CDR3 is CASLTGTENTGELFF. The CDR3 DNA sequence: TGTGCCAGCCTCACCGGGACAGAGAACACCGGGGAGCTGTTTTTT.

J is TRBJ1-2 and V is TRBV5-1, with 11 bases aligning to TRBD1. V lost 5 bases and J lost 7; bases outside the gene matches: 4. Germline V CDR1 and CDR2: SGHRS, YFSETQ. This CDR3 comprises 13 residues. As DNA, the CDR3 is TGCGCCAGCAGTGGACAGGGGGCTGTTGGCTACACCTTC. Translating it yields CASSGQGAVGYTF.

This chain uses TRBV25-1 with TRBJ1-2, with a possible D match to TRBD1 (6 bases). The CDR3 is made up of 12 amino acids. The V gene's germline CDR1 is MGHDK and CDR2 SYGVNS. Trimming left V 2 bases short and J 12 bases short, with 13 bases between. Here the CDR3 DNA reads TGTGCCAGCAGTGAACCCGGGAAGGGGGACACCTTC. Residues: CASSEPGKGDTF.

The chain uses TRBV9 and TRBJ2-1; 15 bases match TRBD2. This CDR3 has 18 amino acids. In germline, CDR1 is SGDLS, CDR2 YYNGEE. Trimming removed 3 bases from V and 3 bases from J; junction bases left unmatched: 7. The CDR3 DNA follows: TGTGCCAGCAGCGATTCCGGGACTAGCGGGAGGCTCTACAATGAGCAGTTCTTC. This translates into CASSDSGTSGRLYNEQFF.

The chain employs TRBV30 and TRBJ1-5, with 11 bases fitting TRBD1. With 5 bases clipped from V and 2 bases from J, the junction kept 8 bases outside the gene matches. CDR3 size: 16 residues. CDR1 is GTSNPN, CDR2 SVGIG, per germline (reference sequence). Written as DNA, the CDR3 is TGTGCCTGGTCCGGACAGGGGGCTGGGGGCAATCAGCCCCAGCATTTT. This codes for CAWSGQGAGGNQPQHF.

The CDR3 region has the DNA TGTGCCAGCTCACCCATGGGACTAGACACAGATACGCAGTATTTT. It specifies CASSPMGLDTDTQYF. The rearrangement joins TRBV18 to TRBJ2-3; the match to TRBD2 covers 8 bases. This CDR3 has 15 amino acids. The V gene's germline CDR1 is KGHSH and CDR2 LQKENI. J was trimmed by 2 bases and V by 3 bases; bases with no gene match: 4.

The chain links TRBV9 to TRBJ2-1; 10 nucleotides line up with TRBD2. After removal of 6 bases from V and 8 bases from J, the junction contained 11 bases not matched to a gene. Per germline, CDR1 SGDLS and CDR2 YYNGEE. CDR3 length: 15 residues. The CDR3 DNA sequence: TGTGCCAGCACCGTCCTAGCGGGAGCCGGCTATGAGCAGTTCTTC. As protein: CASTVLAGAGYEQFF. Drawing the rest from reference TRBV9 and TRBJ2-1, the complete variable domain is DSGVTQTPKHLITATGQRVTLRCSPRSGDLSVYWYQQSLDQGLQFLIQYYNGEERAKGNILERFSAQQFPDLHSELNLSSLELGDSALYFCASTVLAGAGYEQFFGPGTRLTVL.

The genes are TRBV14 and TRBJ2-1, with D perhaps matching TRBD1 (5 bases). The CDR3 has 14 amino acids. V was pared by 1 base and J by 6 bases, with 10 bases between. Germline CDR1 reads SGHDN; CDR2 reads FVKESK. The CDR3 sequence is CASSQVRGPNEQFF. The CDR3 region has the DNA TGTGCCAGCAGCCAAGTAAGGGGCCCCAATGAGCAGTTCTTC.

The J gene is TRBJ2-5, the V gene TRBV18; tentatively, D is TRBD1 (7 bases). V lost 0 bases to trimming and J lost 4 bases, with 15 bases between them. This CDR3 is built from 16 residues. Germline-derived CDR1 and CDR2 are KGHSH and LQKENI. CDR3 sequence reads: CASSPPSGGRSETQYF. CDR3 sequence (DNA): TGTGCCAGCTCACCACCGTCAGGGGGGAGGTCAGAGACCCAGTACTTC.

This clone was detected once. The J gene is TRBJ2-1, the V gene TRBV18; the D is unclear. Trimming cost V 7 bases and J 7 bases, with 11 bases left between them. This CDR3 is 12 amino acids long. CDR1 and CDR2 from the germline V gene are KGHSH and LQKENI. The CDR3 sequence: CASWSGGNEQFF. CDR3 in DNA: TGTGCCAGCTGGTCGGGTGGGAATGAGCAGTTCTTC. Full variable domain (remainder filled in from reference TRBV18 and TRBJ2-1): NAGVMQNPRHLVRRRGQEARLRCSPMKGHSHVYWYRQLPEEGLKFMVYLQKENIIDESGMPKERFSAEFPKEGPSILRIQQVVRGDSAAYFCASWSGGNEQFFGPGTRLTVL.